This is a list of T cell receptor beta chains from one sample in a study of neurological immune-mediated disorders. A single record per CDR3 protein comes from TCRdb applying MiXCR to the 5' RACE reads. The sample holds approximately 85,000 distinct CDR3 sequences; less than 15% are singletons and the top ten take 5%. Sequenced sample: PBMCs. Source of these receptors: a female donor with HTLV-1-associated myelopathy (HAM/TSP). Both conserved end residues are part of each CDR3. Each record gives: D gene, clone size, J gene, V gene, CDR3 protein, CDR3 DNA. D genes are given only for firm matches. The size entry gives once, few, many, or a class for an expanded clone.

d_gene: .; abundance: many; j_gene: TRBJ1-2; v_gene: TRBV5-1; CDR3aa: CASSPSGGLNYGYTF; CDR3nt: TGCGCCAGCAGTCCCTCCGGGGGGTTGAACTATGGCTACACCTTC
d_gene: .; abundance: many; j_gene: TRBJ1-5; v_gene: TRBV12-5; CDR3aa: CASGSGGGTGQPQHF; CDR3nt: TGTGCTAGTGGTTCCGGGGGAGGAACTGGGCAGCCCCAGCATTTT
d_gene: TRBD1; abundance: many; j_gene: TRBJ2-1; v_gene: TRBV24-1; CDR3aa: CATSDFDRDNEQFF; CDR3nt: TGTGCCACCAGTGATTTCGACAGGGACAATGAGCAGTTCTTC
d_gene: TRBD2; abundance: few; j_gene: TRBJ2-3; v_gene: TRBV12-3/TRBV12-4; CDR3aa: CASSHSSGGPLRTDTQYF; CDR3nt: TGTGCCAGCAGTCACTCTAGCGGGGGTCCCCTTCGGACAGATACGCAGTATTTT
d_gene: .; abundance: many; j_gene: TRBJ1-5; v_gene: TRBV5-1; CDR3aa: CASSYYRWDLNQPQHF; CDR3nt: TGCGCCAGCAGCTACTATCGTTGGGATCTGAATCAGCCCCAGCATTTT
d_gene: TRBD1; abundance: many; j_gene: TRBJ1-2; v_gene: TRBV20-1; CDR3aa: CSARALNRGSYGYTF; CDR3nt: TGCAGTGCTAGAGCCCTTAACAGGGGAAGCTATGGCTACACCTTC
d_gene: TRBD2; abundance: many; j_gene: TRBJ2-1; v_gene: TRBV7-6; CDR3aa: CASSLGAGAPNEQFF; CDR3nt: TGTGCCAGCAGCTTAGGAGCGGGGGCCCCGAATGAGCAGTTCTTC
d_gene: TRBD1; abundance: many; j_gene: TRBJ2-2; v_gene: TRBV5-1; CDR3aa: CATGQGSSTGELFF; CDR3nt: TGCGCCACGGGACAGGGGTCTTCCACCGGGGAGCTGTTTTTT
d_gene: TRBD1; abundance: many; j_gene: TRBJ1-1; v_gene: TRBV5-1; CDR3aa: CASSRGTGNTEAFF; CDR3nt: TGCGCCAGCAGCCGAGGGACAGGGAACACTGAAGCTTTCTTT
d_gene: .; abundance: many; j_gene: TRBJ2-7; v_gene: TRBV7-6; CDR3aa: CASSLADPYEQYF; CDR3nt: TGTGCCAGCAGCTTAGCAGACCCTTACGAGCAGTACTTC
d_gene: .; abundance: many; j_gene: TRBJ1-4; v_gene: TRBV20-1; CDR3aa: CSARSYPGKWEKLFF; CDR3nt: TGCAGTGCTAGATCCTACCCAGGGAAGTGGGAAAAACTGTTTTTT
d_gene: TRBD2; abundance: many; j_gene: TRBJ2-5; v_gene: TRBV7-9; CDR3aa: CASSSLSGGTQETQYF; CDR3nt: TGTGCCAGCAGCTCGCTTAGCGGGGGCACCCAAGAGACCCAGTACTTC
d_gene: .; abundance: many; j_gene: TRBJ1-5; v_gene: TRBV14; CDR3aa: CASSQAPGIRVNQPQHF; CDR3nt: TGTGCCAGCAGCCAAGCTCCAGGAATAAGGGTAAATCAGCCCCAGCATTTT
d_gene: .; abundance: many; j_gene: TRBJ1-1; v_gene: TRBV5-1; CDR3aa: CASSLPGIGTEAFF; CDR3nt: TGCGCCAGCAGCTTGCCGGGCATCGGGACTGAAGCTTTCTTT
d_gene: .; abundance: many; j_gene: TRBJ1-1; v_gene: TRBV10-3; CDR3aa: CAIRRGTEAFF; CDR3nt: TGTGCCATCCGGAGGGGCACTGAAGCTTTCTTT
d_gene: .; abundance: many; j_gene: TRBJ2-5; v_gene: TRBV7-2; CDR3aa: CASSLRYNQETQYF; CDR3nt: TGTGCCAGCAGCTTAAGGTACAACCAAGAGACCCAGTACTTC
d_gene: TRBD2; abundance: many; j_gene: TRBJ2-5; v_gene: TRBV29-1; CDR3aa: CSVSGTSRETQYF; CDR3nt: TGCAGCGTGTCCGGGACTAGTCGGGAGACCCAGTACTTC
d_gene: .; abundance: many; j_gene: TRBJ1-5; v_gene: TRBV6-5; CDR3aa: CASTPRELDQPQHF; CDR3nt: TGTGCCAGCACTCCCAGGGAGTTAGATCAGCCCCAGCATTTT
d_gene: .; abundance: few; j_gene: TRBJ2-1; v_gene: TRBV5-1; CDR3aa: CASSLYGTKSSYNEQFF; CDR3nt: TGCGCCAGCAGCCTATACGGGACAAAGAGCTCCTACAATGAGCAGTTCTTC